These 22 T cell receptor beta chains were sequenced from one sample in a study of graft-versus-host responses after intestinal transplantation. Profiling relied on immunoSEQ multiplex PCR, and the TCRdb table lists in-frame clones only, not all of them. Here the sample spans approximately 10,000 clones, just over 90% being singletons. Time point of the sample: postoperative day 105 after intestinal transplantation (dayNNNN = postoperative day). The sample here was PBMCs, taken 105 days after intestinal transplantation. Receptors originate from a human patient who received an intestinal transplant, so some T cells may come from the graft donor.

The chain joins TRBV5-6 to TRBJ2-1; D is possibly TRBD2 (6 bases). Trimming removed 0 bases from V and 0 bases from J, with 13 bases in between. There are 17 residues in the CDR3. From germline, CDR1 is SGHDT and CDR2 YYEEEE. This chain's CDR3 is CASSLGLGTYSYNEQFF. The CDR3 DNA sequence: TGTGCCAGCAGCTTGGGCCTCGGGACTTACTCCTACAATGAGCAGTTCTTC.

CDR3 sequence reads: CASSQVFRYSPLHF. The CDR3 DNA reads as TGCGCCAGCAGCCAAGTGTTCCGCTATTCACCCCTCCACTTT. The V and J genes are TRBV4-1 and TRBJ1-6; D remains ambiguous. Deletions cut 1 base from V and 8 bases from J, with 9 bases between. Germline CDR1 MGHRA, CDR2 YSYEKL. CDR3 length equals 14 residues.

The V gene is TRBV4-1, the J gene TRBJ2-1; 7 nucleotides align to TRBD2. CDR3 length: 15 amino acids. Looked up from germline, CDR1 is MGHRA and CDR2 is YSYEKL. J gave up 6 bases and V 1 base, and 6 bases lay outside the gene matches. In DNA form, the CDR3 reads TGCGCCAGCAGCCAAGGGTGGCTAGCGGTCAATGAGCAGTTCTTC. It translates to CASSQGWLAVNEQFF.

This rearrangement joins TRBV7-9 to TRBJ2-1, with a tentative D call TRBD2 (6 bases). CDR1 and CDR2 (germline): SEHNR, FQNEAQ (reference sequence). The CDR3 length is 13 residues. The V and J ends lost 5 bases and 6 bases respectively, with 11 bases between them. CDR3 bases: TGTGCCAGCAGCCGCGGGACTCGCAATGAGCAGTTCTTC. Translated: CASSRGTRNEQFF.

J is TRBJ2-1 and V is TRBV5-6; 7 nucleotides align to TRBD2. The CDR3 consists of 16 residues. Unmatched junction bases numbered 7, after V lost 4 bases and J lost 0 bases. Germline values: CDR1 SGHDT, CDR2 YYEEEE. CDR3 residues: CASSVSTGGSYNEQFF. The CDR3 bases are TGTGCCAGCAGCGTATCCACGGGGGGCTCCTACAATGAGCAGTTCTTC.

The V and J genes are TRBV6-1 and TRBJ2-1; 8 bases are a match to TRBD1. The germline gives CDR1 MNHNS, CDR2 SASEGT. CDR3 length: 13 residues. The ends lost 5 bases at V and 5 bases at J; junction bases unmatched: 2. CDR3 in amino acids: CASSSTGDNEQFF. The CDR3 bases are TGTGCCAGCAGTTCGACAGGGGACAATGAGCAGTTCTTC.

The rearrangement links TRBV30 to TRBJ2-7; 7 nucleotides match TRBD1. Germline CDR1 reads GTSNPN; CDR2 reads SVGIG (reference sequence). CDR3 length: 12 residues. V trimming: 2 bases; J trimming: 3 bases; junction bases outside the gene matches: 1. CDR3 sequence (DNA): TGTGCCTGGAGTAGACAGGGCTACGAGCAGTACTTC. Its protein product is CAWSRQGYEQYF.

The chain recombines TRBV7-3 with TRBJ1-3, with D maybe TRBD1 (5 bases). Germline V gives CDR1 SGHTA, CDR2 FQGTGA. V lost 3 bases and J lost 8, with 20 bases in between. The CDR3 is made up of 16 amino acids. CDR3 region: CASSFTDRGYADTIYF. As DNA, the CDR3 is TGTGCCAGCAGCTTCACCGATCGGGGGTATGCGGACACCATATATTTT.

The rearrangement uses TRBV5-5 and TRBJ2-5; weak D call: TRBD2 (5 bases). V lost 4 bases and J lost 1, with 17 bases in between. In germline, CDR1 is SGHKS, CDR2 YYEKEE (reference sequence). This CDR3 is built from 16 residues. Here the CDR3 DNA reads TGTGCCAGCAGCCTGAAGATCGTAGGGAGCCAAGAGACCCAGTACTTC. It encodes CASSLKIVGSQETQYF.

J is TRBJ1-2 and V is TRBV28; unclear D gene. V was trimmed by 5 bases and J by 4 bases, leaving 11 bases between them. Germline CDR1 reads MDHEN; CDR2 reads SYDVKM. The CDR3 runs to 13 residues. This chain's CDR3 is CASSDLPAYGYTF. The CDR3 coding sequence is TGTGCCAGCAGTGATCTGCCGGCCTATGGCTACACCTTC.

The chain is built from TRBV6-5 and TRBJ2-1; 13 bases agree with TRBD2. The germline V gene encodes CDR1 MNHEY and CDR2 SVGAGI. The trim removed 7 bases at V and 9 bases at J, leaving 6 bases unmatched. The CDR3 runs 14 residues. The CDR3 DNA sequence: TGTGCCAGCACCCGGACTAGCGGGAGAAGTGAGCAGTTCTTC. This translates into CASTRTSGRSEQFF.

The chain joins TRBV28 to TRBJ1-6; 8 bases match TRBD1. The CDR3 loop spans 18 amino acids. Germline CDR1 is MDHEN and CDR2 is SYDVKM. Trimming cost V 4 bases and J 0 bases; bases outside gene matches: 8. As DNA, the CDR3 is TGTGCCAGCAGTTCCCCGACAGGGGAAAGCTCCTATAATTCACCCCTCCACTTT. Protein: CASSSPTGESSYNSPLHF.

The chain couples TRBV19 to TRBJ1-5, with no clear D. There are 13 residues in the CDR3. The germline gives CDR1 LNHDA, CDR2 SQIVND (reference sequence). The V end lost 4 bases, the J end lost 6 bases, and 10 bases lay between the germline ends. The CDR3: CASSTGGIQPQHF. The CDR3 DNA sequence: TGTGCCAGTAGTACCGGTGGAATTCAGCCCCAGCATTTT.

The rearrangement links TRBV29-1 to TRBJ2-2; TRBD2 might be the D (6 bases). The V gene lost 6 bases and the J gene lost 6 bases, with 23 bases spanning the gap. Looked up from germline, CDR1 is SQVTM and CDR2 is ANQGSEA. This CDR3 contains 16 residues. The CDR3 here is CSVNSPEREDPGELFF. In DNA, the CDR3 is TGCAGCGTCAATAGTCCCGAGAGGGAGGATCCCGGGGAGCTGTTTTTT.

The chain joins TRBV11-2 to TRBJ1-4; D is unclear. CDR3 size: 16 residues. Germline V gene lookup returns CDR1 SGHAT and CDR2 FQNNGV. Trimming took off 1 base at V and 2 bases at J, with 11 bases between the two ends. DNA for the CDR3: TGTGCCAGCAGCTTAGGCCCCGGAGGGACTAATGAAAAACTGTTTTTT. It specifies CASSLGPGGTNEKLFF.

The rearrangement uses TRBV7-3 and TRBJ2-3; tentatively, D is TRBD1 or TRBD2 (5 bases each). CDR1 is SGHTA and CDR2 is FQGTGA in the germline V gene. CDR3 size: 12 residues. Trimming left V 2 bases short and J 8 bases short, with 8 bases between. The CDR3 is CASSLFGATQYF. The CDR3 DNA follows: TGTGCCAGCAGCTTATTCGGGGCTACGCAGTATTTT.

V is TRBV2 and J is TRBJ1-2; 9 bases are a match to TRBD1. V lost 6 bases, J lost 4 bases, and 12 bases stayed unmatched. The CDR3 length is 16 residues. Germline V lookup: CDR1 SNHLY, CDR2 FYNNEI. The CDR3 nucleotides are TGTGCCAGCAGGCGACCTTCGGGACAGGGAATCTATGGCTACACCTTC. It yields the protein CASRRPSGQGIYGYTF.

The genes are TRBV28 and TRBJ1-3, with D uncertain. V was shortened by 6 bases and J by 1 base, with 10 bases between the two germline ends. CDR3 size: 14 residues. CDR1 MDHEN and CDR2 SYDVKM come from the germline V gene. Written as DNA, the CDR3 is TGTGCCAGCAGCCCGAGCTATTCTGGAAACACCATATATTTT. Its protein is CASSPSYSGNTIYF.

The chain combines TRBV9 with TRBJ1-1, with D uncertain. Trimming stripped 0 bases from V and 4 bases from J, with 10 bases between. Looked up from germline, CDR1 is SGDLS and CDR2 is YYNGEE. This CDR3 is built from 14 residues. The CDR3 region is CASSVVSGSTEAFF. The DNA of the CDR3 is TGTGCCAGCAGCGTAGTTTCGGGGAGCACTGAAGCTTTCTTT.

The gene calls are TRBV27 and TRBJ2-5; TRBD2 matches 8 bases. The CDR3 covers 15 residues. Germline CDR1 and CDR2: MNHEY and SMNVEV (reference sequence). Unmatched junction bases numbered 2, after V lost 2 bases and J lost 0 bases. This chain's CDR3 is CASSLAGGNQETQYF. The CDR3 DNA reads TGTGCCAGCAGTTTAGCGGGAGGTAACCAAGAGACCCAGTACTTC.

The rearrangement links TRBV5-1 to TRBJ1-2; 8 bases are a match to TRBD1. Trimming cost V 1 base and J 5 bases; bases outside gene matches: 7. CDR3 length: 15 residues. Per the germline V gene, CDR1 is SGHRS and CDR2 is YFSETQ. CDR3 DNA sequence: TGCGCCAGCAGCTTGTGGACAGGGAATATGTATGGCTACACCTTC. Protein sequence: CASSLWTGNMYGYTF.

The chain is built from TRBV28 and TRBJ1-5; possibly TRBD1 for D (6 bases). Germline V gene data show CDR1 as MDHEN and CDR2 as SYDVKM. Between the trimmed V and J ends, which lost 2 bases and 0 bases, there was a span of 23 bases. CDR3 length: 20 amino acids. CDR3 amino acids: CASSLKGGWAPGYSNQPQHF. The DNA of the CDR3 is TGTGCCAGCAGTTTAAAGGGGGGGTGGGCCCCGGGGTATAGCAATCAGCCCCAGCATTTT.